These 6 T cell receptor beta chains came from one sample sequenced in a study of a mutant IDH1 vaccine in newly diagnosed glioma. Time point of the sample: week 47, end of study. Topical imiquimod was applied with each vaccine dose, which held 300 ug of mutant IDH1 20-mer peptide. Generated by immunoSEQ multiplex PCR, the TCRdb table keeps only in-frame clones and is missing some. The sample includes approximately 21,000 clones, roughly 83% of them seen just once. No antigen has been identified for these receptors. This material consisted of PBMCs, taken from a glioma patient whose treatment included an IDH1 peptide vaccine. These receptors were collected from a man aged 40-49 years with glioma.

The rearrangement uses TRBV7-9 and TRBJ1-4; D gene unclear. Germline V lookup: CDR1 SEHNR, CDR2 FQNEAQ (reference sequence). Deletions cut 2 bases from V and 2 bases from J, with 9 bases between. The CDR3 covers 15 residues. The chain's CDR3 is CASSLSGLTNEKLFF. The CDR3 nucleotides read TGTGCCAGCAGCTTAAGTGGGTTGACTAATGAAAAACTGTTTTTT. Based on the CDR3 plus reference TRBV7-9 and TRBJ1-4, the full variable domain is DTGVSQNPRHKITKRGQNVTFRCDPISEHNRLYWYRQTLGQGPEFLTYFQNEAQLEKSRLLSDRFSAERPKGSFSTLEIQRTEQGDSAMYLCASSLSGLTNEKLFFGSGTQLSVL.

The CDR3 reads CASSLAGYGYTF. CDR3 DNA sequence: TGTGCCAGCAGCTTAGCAGGCTATGGCTACACCTTC. V gene TRBV7-2 combines with J gene TRBJ1-2; D remains unclear. Germline CDR1 reads SGHTA; CDR2 reads FQGNSA. Trimming left V 0 bases short and J 4 bases short, with 3 bases between. CDR3 size: 12 residues. The complete variable domain, with remaining parts taken from reference TRBV7-2 and TRBJ1-2, reads GAGVSQSPSNKVTEKGKDVELRCDPISGHTALYWYRQSLGQGLEFLIYFQGNSAPDKSGLPSDRFSAERTGGSVSTLTIQRTQQEDSAVYLCASSLAGYGYTFGSGTRLTVV.

Concerning this clone: One end of the junction varies from germline; a read error may be responsible. V is TRBV7-2 and J is TRBJ2-7; TRBD1 aligns across 8 bases. Per the germline V gene, CDR1 is SGHTA and CDR2 is FQGNSA. The length of the CDR3 is 15 residues. The CDR3 loop is CASSFTGTGSYGQYF. In nucleotides, the CDR3 is TGTGCCAGCAGCTTCACGGGGACAGGTTCCTACGGGCAGTACTTC.

The chain carries TRBV11-2 and TRBJ2-1; D unclear. Germline V gene data show CDR1 as SGHAT and CDR2 as FQNNGV. The germline V and J ends were trimmed by 4 bases and 2 bases, with 12 bases remaining between them. The CDR3 contains 15 residues. The CDR3 coding sequence is TGTGCCAGCAGCTCCCCGGTGACGGCCTACAATGAGCAGTTCTTC. Its protein product is CASSSPVTAYNEQFF.

The chain uses TRBV7-6 and TRBJ2-1; D is perhaps TRBD2 (6 bases). The CDR3 is 16 residues long. CDR1 SGHVS and CDR2 FNYEAQ come from the germline V gene. With 3 bases removed from V and 6 bases from J, the gap between germline ends came to 18 bases. The DNA of the CDR3 is TGTGCCAGCAGCTTCGGGGGATCCGGGATCTCCAATGAGCAGTTCTTC. It translates to CASSFGGSGISNEQFF.

The chain links TRBV7-9 to TRBJ2-5; 10 bases agree with TRBD1. The V segment lost 2 bases and the J segment 4 bases; nucleotides outside the gene matches: 1. CDR3 length equals 14 residues. The germline V gene encodes CDR1 SEHNR and CDR2 FQNEAQ (reference sequence). The CDR3 nucleotides read TGTGCCAGCAGCTTATGGGACAGGGGAGAGACCCAGTACTTC. It is translated as CASSLWDRGETQYF.